Following are 31 T cell receptor beta chains from one sample sequenced in a study of PD-L1 blockade in urothelial cancer. The time point here: pretreatment peripheral blood. TCRdb's copy holds only in-frame clones and misses some; the assay was immunoSEQ multiplex PCR. In the table there are about 130,000 clones, roughly 80% of which are singletons. The sample here was PBMCs, taken around atezolizumab (anti-PD-L1) treatment. These receptors were obtained from a middle-aged man with urothelial cancer.

This clone was seen only once. The chain carries TRBV11-3 and TRBJ1-1; D unclear. V dropped 0 bases and J dropped 8 bases, with 7 bases sitting between them. Germline lookup yields CDR1 SGHNT and CDR2 YENEEA. CDR3 length: 12 amino acids. The CDR3 protein is CASSLDRGEAFF. In nucleotides, the CDR3 is TGTGCCAGCAGCTTAGATCGCGGGGAAGCTTTCTTT.

This chain connects TRBV11-1 to TRBJ2-7; D perhaps matches TRBD1 (6 bases). Germline-derived CDR1 and CDR2 are SGHAT and FQDESV (reference sequence). Between the trimmed V and J ends, which lost 6 bases and 2 bases, there was a span of 14 bases. The CDR3 is 14 amino acids. The DNA of the CDR3 is TGTGCCAGCAGATCGACAGGACCCCCCTACGAGCAGTACTTC. It codes for CASRSTGPPYEQYF.

The J gene is TRBJ1-1, the V gene TRBV6-5, with no clear D. The germline V gene has CDR1 MNHEY and CDR2 SVGAGI. This CDR3 spans 13 amino acids. The V end was cut by 1 base, the J end by 3 bases, with 6 bases between. CDR3: CASSYLEDTEAFF. CDR3 nucleotides: TGTGCCAGCAGTTACTTAGAGGACACTGAAGCTTTCTTT.

The chain employs TRBV25-1 and TRBJ2-1; 8 bases are shared with TRBD1. The CDR3 spans 14 residues. The germline CDR1 and CDR2 sequences are MGHDK and SYGVNS. J lost 2 bases, V lost 8 bases, and 5 bases had no gene match. The CDR3 DNA sequence: TGTGCCAGCCAGGACAGGGTAACCTACAATGAGCAGTTCTTC. Encoded protein: CASQDRVTYNEQFF.

The chain has TRBV21-1 and TRBJ2-1; the table gives TRBD2 as D, unverified against the DNA. TRBV21-1 is tagged as a pseudogene. This CDR3 region has 15 residues. In nucleotides, the CDR3 is TGTGCCAGCAGCAAAGTGGGCGGGAGTATCTATGAGCAGTTCTTC. Protein sequence: CASSKVGGSIYEQFF.

The chain links TRBV18 to TRBJ2-2; 10 nucleotides match TRBD2. Per germline, CDR1 KGHSH and CDR2 LQKENI. The CDR3 contains 16 residues. Unmatched junction bases numbered 6, after V lost 2 bases and J lost 6 bases. The CDR3 DNA sequence: TGTGCCAGCTCACCAGGCCTAGCGGGAGTATCCGGGGAGCTGTTTTTT. Translated: CASSPGLAGVSGELFF.

The V gene is TRBV19, the J gene TRBJ1-1; 9 bases map to TRBD1. Germline V gene data show CDR1 as LNHDA and CDR2 as SQIVND (reference sequence). The CDR3 extends over 14 amino acids. Trimming at V came to 4 bases and at J to 5 bases, leaving 5 bases not matched to a gene. This CDR3 is CASSSPDRGTEAFF. The CDR3 nucleotides read TGTGCCAGTAGTAGCCCGGACAGGGGAACTGAAGCTTTCTTT.

This clone appeared a single time. The chain couples TRBV6-1 to TRBJ2-7; TRBD1 matches at 7 bases. Trimming took 6 bases from V and 3 from J; bases not matched to a gene: 11. Germline V gene lookup returns CDR1 MNHNS and CDR2 SASEGT. The CDR3 totals 15 residues. CDR3 residues: CASSANPGQVYEQYF. The CDR3 DNA reads TGTGCCAGCAGCGCCAACCCTGGACAGGTCTACGAGCAGTACTTC.

The table lists this clone with a count of one. The chain uses TRBV5-1 and TRBJ1-4; no definite D call. V shed 5 bases and J shed 0 bases, with 11 bases lying between them. Per the germline V gene, CDR1 is SGHRS and CDR2 is YFSETQ. CDR3 length equals 15 residues. As DNA, the CDR3 is TGCGCCAGCAGGCCTACAGCTTCAACTAATGAAAAACTGTTTTTT. It is translated as CASRPTASTNEKLFF.

The rearrangement uses TRBV5-1 and TRBJ1-6; TRBD1 might be the D (6 bases). The CDR3 is 16 amino acids. Germline V lookup: CDR1 SGHRS, CDR2 YFSETQ. Trimming stripped 0 bases from V and 4 bases from J, with 11 bases between. In nucleotides, the CDR3 is TGCGCCAGCAGCTTGGCCGTCACAGGGTATAATTCACCCCTCCACTTT. Encoded protein: CASSLAVTGYNSPLHF.

V is TRBV10-2 and J is TRBJ2-5; TRBD1 aligns across 8 bases. CDR1 is WSHSY, CDR2 SAAADI, per germline. The V segment lost 7 bases and the J segment 5 bases; nucleotides outside the gene matches: 9. The length of the CDR3 is 14 residues. This chain's CDR3 is CASNGPGGGETQYF. The CDR3 DNA sequence: TGCGCCAGCAACGGACCAGGGGGCGGGGAGACCCAGTACTTC.

Only a few counts were recorded for this clone. This chain links TRBV19 with TRBJ2-6, with D maybe TRBD1 (6 bases). The CDR3 runs 16 residues. V was shortened by 2 bases and J by 0 bases, with 8 bases between the two germline ends. Looked up from germline, CDR1 is LNHDA and CDR2 is SQIVND (reference sequence). The CDR3 here is CASSISGVSGANVLTF. The CDR3 DNA is TGTGCCAGTAGTATATCAGGGGTCTCTGGGGCCAACGTCCTGACTTTC.

The CDR3 reads CASSKQRGPGTGELFF. CDR3 sequence (DNA): TGTGCCAGCAGTAAGCAAAGGGGGCCGGGCACCGGGGAGCTGTTTTTT. The chain recombines TRBV27 with TRBJ2-2; 7 bases agree with TRBD1. The CDR3 covers 16 residues. In germline, CDR1 is MNHEY, CDR2 SMNVEV (reference sequence). V trimming: 5 bases; J trimming: 4 bases; junction bases outside the gene matches: 10.

The CDR3 spells CASSPEITGDYGYTF. The CDR3 region has the DNA TGTGCCAGCTCACCAGAAATTACAGGGGACTATGGCTACACCTTC. The genes are TRBV18 and TRBJ1-2; 7 bases match TRBD1. The CDR3 length is 15 residues. Trimming removed 2 bases from V and 3 bases from J; junction bases left unmatched: 6. Germline CDR1 and CDR2: KGHSH and LQKENI.

The gene calls are TRBV2 and TRBJ1-3; unclear D gene. Trimming cost V 6 bases and J 2 bases, with 17 bases left between them. Germline-derived CDR1 and CDR2 are SNHLY and FYNNEI. The length of the CDR3 is 16 residues. For the CDR3, the DNA is TGTGCCAGCAGGTTATTCGGGGAGCCGCCTGGAAACACCATATATTTT. This codes for CASRLFGEPPGNTIYF.

This chain links TRBV13 with TRBJ1-2; TRBD1 is a possible D gene (5 bases). Germline V gene lookup returns CDR1 PRHDT and CDR2 FYEKMQ (reference sequence). The CDR3 is 14 amino acids. V was trimmed by 5 bases and J by 8 bases, leaving 18 bases between them. DNA of the CDR3: TGTGCCAGCAGCGCGACCGGGGGAGGGGCCGGCTACACCTTC. Protein product: CASSATGGGAGYTF.

The chain joins TRBV5-8 to TRBJ1-2; possibly TRBD1 for D (5 bases). Germline V gene lookup returns CDR1 SGHTS and CDR2 YDEGEE. This CDR3 comprises 15 residues. Trimming took off 1 base at V and 6 bases at J, with 16 bases between the two ends. The CDR3 spells CASSLSMWGADGYTF. CDR3 sequence (DNA): TGTGCCAGCAGCTTGTCGATGTGGGGCGCCGATGGCTACACCTTC.

This clone was detected only once. The chain carries TRBV10-3 and TRBJ1-3; the D gene is possibly TRBD1 (5 bases). Germline V lookup: CDR1 ENHRY, CDR2 SYGVKD. The CDR3 covers 15 residues. Trimming left V 4 bases short and J 0 bases short, with 10 bases between. CDR3: CAISGADISGNTIYF. The CDR3 nucleotides are TGTGCCATCAGTGGGGCGGACATCTCTGGAAACACCATATATTTT.

The genes are TRBV19 and TRBJ1-4; 7 bases agree with TRBD1. V was pared by 7 bases and J by 11 bases, with 13 bases of the junction left unmatched. CDR3 length equals 14 residues. Germline V gene lookup returns CDR1 LNHDA and CDR2 SQIVND (reference sequence). The CDR3 sequence: CASTLGRQGGKLFF. The DNA of the CDR3 is TGTGCCAGTACCCTCGGGAGACAGGGAGGCAAACTGTTTTTT.

This chain connects TRBV7-9 to TRBJ2-5; 8 bases align to TRBD1. The CDR3 is 16 amino acids. Losses at the gene ends were 4 bases for V and 5 bases for J; bases not matched to a gene: 12. Germline V gives CDR1 SEHNR, CDR2 FQNEAQ (reference sequence). The CDR3 DNA reads as TGTGCCAGCAGCTACCCCAGGGGGCAGAGGGGCGAGACCCAGTACTTC. It specifies CASSYPRGQRGETQYF.

The chain links TRBV4-1 to TRBJ2-3; weak D call: TRBD1 (5 bases). Deletions cut 4 bases from V and 4 bases from J, with 12 bases between. Germline CDR1 and CDR2: MGHRA and YSYEKL. The CDR3 has 14 residues. CDR3 amino acids: CASSPGQPADTQYF. The CDR3 bases are TGCGCCAGCAGCCCAGGGCAGCCCGCAGATACGCAGTATTTT.

CDR3 loop: CASSLGDRNQPQHF. Written as DNA, the CDR3 is TGCGCCAGCAGCTTGGGGGACAGAAATCAGCCCCAGCATTTT. The genes are TRBV5-1 and TRBJ1-5; 7 positions agree with TRBD1. V dropped 0 bases and J dropped 4; count of bases not matched to a gene: 1. Germline V gene sequence: CDR1 SGHRS, CDR2 YFSETQ. The CDR3 contains 14 residues.

A few counts support this clone. The chain is built from TRBV30 and TRBJ1-1; D is undetermined. CDR3 length: 11 residues. V was clipped by 0 bases and J by 10 bases, with 9 bases between them. Germline assignment: CDR1 GTSNPN and CDR2 SVGIG (reference sequence). CDR3 sequence: CAWSVQSVAFF. The DNA of the CDR3 is TGTGCCTGGAGTGTACAAAGTGTAGCTTTCTTT. Together with reference TRBV30 and TRBJ1-1, the CDR3 gives the full variable domain: SQTIHQWPATLVQPVGSPLSLECTVEGTSNPNLYWYRQAAGRGLQLLFYSVGIGQISSEVPQNLSASRPQDRQFILSSKKLLLSDSGFYLCAWSVQSVAFFGQGTRLTVV.

The V gene is TRBV5-6, the J gene TRBJ2-1; tentative D call: TRBD2 (5 bases). Trimming shortened V by 0 bases and J by 10 bases, and 11 bases separated the two germline ends. Germline V gives CDR1 SGHDT, CDR2 YYEEEE. CDR3 size: 13 residues. The CDR3 here is CASSLGLTREQFF. As DNA, the CDR3 is TGTGCCAGCAGCTTGGGACTCACTAGGGAGCAGTTCTTC.

The chain is built from TRBV28 and TRBJ2-7; weak D call: TRBD1 (6 bases). The CDR3 runs to 19 residues. Germline lookup yields CDR1 MDHEN and CDR2 SYDVKM. V was trimmed by 6 bases and J by 2 bases, leaving 29 bases between them. Written as DNA, the CDR3 is TGTGCCAGCAGCTTCTGGGACATCGGGTCTGTTGCCCCCACCTACGAGCAGTACTTC. It encodes CASSFWDIGSVAPTYEQYF. The full variable domain, rest sourced from reference TRBV28 and TRBJ2-7, is DVKVTQSSRYLVKRTGEKVFLECVQDMDHENMFWYRQDPGLGLRLIYFSYDVKMKEKGDIPEGYSVSREKKERFSLILESASTNQTSMYLCASSFWDIGSVAPTYEQYFGPGTRLTVT.

The rearrangement uses TRBV2 and TRBJ1-6; no clear D. V lost 3 bases to trimming and J lost 7 bases, with 16 bases between them. Germline assignment: CDR1 SNHLY and CDR2 FYNNEI. This CDR3 contains 16 residues. In DNA form, the CDR3 reads TGTGCCAGCAGTGATCGGGATGGAGCGCGGAATTCACCCCTCCACTTT. Translated, it gives CASSDRDGARNSPLHF.

This chain links TRBV7-6 with TRBJ2-2; possible D gene TRBD1, 6 bases. The V gene lost 8 bases and the J gene lost 4 bases, with 8 bases spanning the gap. Germline V lookup: CDR1 SGHVS, CDR2 FNYEAQ. This CDR3 comprises 12 residues. CDR3 in amino acids: CASGTSTGELFF. The CDR3 region has the DNA TGTGCCAGCGGGACAAGCACCGGGGAGCTGTTTTTT.

The rearrangement uses TRBV19 and TRBJ2-1; 12 bases line up with TRBD2. V lost 5 bases, J lost 7 bases, and 9 bases stayed unmatched. The CDR3 length is 16 residues. Germline-derived CDR1 and CDR2 are LNHDA and SQIVND (reference sequence). The CDR3 sequence: CASSDLSSGRGNEQFF. The CDR3 DNA is TGTGCCAGTAGTGACCTTTCTAGCGGGAGGGGGAATGAGCAGTTCTTC.

This clone came up once. V and J are TRBV27 and TRBJ2-4; 9 bases line up with TRBD2. V trimming: 6 bases; J trimming: 0 bases; junction bases outside the gene matches: 3. Germline-derived CDR1 and CDR2 are MNHEY and SMNVEV (reference sequence). The CDR3 covers 15 residues. The CDR3 DNA is TGTGCCAGCAGAGCGGGGGGAATAGCCAAAAACATTCAGTACTTC. Protein: CASRAGGIAKNIQYF.

The chain joins TRBV5-4 to TRBJ1-2; 7 nucleotides match TRBD1. The CDR3 is 13 amino acids. Trimming cost V 4 bases and J 4 bases; bases outside gene matches: 4. Germline CDR1 reads SGHNT; CDR2 reads YYREEE (reference sequence). The CDR3 DNA is TGTGCCAGCAGCCCCGACAGGGCCTATGGCTACACCTTC. Its protein is CASSPDRAYGYTF.

V and J are TRBV6-5 and TRBJ2-5; TRBD2 aligns across 7 bases. Germline CDR1 is MNHEY and CDR2 is SVGAGI. Trimming at V came to 5 bases and at J to 4 bases, leaving 7 bases not matched to a gene. The CDR3 sequence is 14 residues long. Here the CDR3 reads CASSPRTRLETQYF. CDR3 coding DNA: TGTGCCAGCAGTCCCCGGACTAGGTTAGAGACCCAGTACTTC.